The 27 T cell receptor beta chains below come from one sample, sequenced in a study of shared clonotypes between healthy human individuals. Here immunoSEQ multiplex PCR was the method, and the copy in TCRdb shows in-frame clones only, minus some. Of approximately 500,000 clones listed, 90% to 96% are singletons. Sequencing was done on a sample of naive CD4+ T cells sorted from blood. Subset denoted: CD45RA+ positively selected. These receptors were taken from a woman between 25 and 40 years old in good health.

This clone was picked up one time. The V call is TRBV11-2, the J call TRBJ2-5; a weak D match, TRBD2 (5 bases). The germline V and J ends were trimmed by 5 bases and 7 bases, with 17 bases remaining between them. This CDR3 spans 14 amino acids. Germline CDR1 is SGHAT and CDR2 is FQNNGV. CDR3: CASSLADLRGTQYF. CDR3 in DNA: TGTGCCAGCAGCCTCGCGGACTTGCGTGGGACCCAGTACTTC.

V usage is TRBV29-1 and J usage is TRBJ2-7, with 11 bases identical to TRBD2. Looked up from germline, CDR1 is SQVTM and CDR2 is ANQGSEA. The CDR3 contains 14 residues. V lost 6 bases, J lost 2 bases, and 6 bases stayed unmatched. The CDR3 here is CSVAYSGRAYEQYF. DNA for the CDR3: TGCAGCGTGGCTTATAGCGGGAGGGCCTACGAGCAGTACTTC.

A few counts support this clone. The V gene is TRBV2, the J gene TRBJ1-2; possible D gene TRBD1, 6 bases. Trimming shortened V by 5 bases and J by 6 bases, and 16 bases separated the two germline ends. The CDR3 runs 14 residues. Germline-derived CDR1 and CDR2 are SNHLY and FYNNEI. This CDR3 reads CASSRNRAGDGYTF. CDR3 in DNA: TGTGCCAGCAGTCGGAACAGGGCCGGGGATGGCTACACCTTC.

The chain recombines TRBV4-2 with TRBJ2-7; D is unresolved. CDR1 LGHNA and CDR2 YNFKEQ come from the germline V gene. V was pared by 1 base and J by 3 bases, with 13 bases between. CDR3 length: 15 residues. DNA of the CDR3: TGTGCCAGCAGCCAAGGAGGTCCGCGCCACTACGAGCAGTACTTC. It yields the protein CASSQGGPRHYEQYF.

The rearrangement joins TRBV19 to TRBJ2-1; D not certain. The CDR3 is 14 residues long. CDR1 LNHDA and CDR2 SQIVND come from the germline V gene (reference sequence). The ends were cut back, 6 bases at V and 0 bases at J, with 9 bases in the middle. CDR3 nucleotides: TGTGCCAGTAGGGGCGCTAGCTCCTACAATGAGCAGTTCTTC. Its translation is CASRGASSYNEQFF.

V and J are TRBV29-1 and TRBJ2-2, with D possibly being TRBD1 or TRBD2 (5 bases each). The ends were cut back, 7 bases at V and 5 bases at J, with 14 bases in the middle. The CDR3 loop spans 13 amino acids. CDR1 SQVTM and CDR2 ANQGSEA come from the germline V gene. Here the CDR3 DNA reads TGCAGCGGTAACCGTGGGGGTACCGGGGAGCTGTTTTTT. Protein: CSGNRGGTGELFF.

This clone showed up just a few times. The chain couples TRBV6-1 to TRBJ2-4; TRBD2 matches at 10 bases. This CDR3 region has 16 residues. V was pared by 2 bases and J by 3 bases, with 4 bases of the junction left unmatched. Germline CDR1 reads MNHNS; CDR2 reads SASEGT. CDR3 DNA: TGTGCCAGCAGTGAACTAGCGGGAGTTGGCAAAAACATTCAGTACTTC. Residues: CASSELAGVGKNIQYF.

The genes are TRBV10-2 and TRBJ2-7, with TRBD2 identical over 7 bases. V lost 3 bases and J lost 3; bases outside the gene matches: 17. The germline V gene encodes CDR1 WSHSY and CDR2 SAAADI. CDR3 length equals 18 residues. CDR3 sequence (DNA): TGCGCCAGCAGTGACCCGCACTCCCCCCTAGCGGAGATCTACGAGCAGTACTTC. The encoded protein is CASSDPHSPLAEIYEQYF.

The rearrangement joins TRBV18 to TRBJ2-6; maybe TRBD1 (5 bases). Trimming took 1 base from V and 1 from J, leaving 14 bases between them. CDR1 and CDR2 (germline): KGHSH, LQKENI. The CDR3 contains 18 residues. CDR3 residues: CASSPRAGKDSGANVLTF. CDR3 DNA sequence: TGTGCCAGCTCACCACGGGCAGGGAAAGATTCTGGGGCCAACGTCCTGACTTTC.

The CDR3, as DNA: TGTGCCAGCAGCTTTGGCGGGAGTAGAGATACGCAGTATTTT. Translated, it gives CASSFGGSRDTQYF. The chain carries TRBV7-2 and TRBJ2-3, with TRBD2 matching 7 bases. Germline assignment: CDR1 SGHTA and CDR2 FQGNSA. The CDR3 sequence is 14 residues long. V was pared by 3 bases and J by 5 bases, with 5 bases of the junction left unmatched.

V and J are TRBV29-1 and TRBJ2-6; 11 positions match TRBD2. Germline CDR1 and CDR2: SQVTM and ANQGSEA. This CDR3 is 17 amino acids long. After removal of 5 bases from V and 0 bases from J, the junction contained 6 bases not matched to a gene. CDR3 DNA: TGCAGCGTTTCGGGACTAGCGGCACACTCTGGGGCCAACGTCCTGACTTTC. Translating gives CSVSGLAAHSGANVLTF.

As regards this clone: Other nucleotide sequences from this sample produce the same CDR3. CDR3 amino acids: CASSPGQSNYGYTF. For the CDR3, the DNA is TGCGCCAGCAGCCCGGGACAGTCTAACTATGGCTACACCTTC. This rearrangement joins TRBV5-1 to TRBJ1-2; 7 bases line up with TRBD1. Unmatched junction bases numbered 3, after V lost 4 bases and J lost 0 bases. This CDR3 contains 14 residues. In germline, CDR1 is SGHRS, CDR2 YFSETQ.

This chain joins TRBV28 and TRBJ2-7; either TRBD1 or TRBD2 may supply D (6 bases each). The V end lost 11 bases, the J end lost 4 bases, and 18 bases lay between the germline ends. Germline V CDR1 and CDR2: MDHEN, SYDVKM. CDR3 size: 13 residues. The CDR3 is CAAGTGRPYEQYF. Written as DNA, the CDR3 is TGTGCCGCGGGAACAGGGAGACCTTACGAGCAGTACTTC.

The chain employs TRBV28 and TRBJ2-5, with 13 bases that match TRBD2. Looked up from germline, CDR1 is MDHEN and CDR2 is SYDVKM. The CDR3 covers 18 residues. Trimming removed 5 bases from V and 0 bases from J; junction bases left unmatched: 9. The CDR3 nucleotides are TGTGCCAGCAGTACCTCCGGGACTAGCGGGACGTACCAAGAGACCCAGTACTTC. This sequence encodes CASSTSGTSGTYQETQYF.

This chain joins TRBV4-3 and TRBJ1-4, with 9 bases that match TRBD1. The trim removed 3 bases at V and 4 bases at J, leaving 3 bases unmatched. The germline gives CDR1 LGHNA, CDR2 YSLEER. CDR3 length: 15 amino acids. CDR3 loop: CASSHPGQGNEKLFF. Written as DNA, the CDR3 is TGCGCCAGCAGCCACCCGGGACAGGGTAATGAAAAACTGTTTTTT.

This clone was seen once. The CDR3 bases are TGCAGTGCATATAGTGACGATACGCAGTATTTT. This sequence encodes CSAYSDDTQYF. This rearrangement joins TRBV20-1 to TRBJ2-3; D unclear. Trimming removed 6 bases at V and 6 bases at J, with 10 bases between. The germline V gene encodes CDR1 DFQATT and CDR2 SNEGSKA (reference sequence). The CDR3 consists of 11 residues.

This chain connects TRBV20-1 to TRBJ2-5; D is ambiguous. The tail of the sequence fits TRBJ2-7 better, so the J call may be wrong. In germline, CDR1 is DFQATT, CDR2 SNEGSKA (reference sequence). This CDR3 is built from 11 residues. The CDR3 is CSASWNYEQYF. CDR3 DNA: TGCAGTGCTAGTTGGAACTACGAGCAGTACTTC.

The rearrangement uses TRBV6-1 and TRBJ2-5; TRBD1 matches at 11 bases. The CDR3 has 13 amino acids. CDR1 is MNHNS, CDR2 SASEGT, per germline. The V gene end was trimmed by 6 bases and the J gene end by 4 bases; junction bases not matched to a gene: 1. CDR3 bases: TGTGCCAGCAGGGGGACAGGGGGAGAGACCCAGTACTTC. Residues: CASRGTGGETQYF.

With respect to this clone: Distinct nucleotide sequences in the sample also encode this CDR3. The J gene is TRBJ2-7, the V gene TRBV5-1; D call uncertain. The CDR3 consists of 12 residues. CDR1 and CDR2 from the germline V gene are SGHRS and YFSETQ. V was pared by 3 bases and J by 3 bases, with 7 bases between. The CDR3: CASSSTSYEQYF. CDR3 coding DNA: TGCGCCAGCAGCTCGACGAGCTACGAGCAGTACTTC.

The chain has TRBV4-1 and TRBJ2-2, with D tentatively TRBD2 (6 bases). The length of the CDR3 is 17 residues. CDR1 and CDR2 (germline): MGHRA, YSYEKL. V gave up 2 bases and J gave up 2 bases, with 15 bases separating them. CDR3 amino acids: CASSQMAGGVNTGELFF. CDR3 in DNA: TGCGCCAGCAGCCAAATGGCGGGCGGGGTAAACACCGGGGAGCTGTTTTTT.

CDR3 bases: TGTGCCAGCACCGGACAGCCAACTAATGAAAAACTGTTTTTT. This sequence encodes CASTGQPTNEKLFF. The chain joins TRBV11-2 to TRBJ1-4, with D possibly matching TRBD1 (6 bases). Trimming removed 7 bases from V and 0 bases from J, with 9 bases in between. The germline V gene has CDR1 SGHAT and CDR2 FQNNGV. The CDR3 is 14 amino acids.

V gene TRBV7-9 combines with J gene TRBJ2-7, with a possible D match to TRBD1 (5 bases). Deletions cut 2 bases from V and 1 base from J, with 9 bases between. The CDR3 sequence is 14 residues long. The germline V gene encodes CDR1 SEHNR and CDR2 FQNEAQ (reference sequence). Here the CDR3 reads CASSLQQGSYEQYF. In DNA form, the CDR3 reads TGTGCCAGCAGCTTACAGCAGGGTTCCTACGAGCAGTACTTC.

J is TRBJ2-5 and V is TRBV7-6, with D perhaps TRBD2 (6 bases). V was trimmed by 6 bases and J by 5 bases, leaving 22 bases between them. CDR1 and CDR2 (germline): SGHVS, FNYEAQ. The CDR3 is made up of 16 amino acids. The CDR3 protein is CASRPRGAGPLETQYF. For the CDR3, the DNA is TGTGCCAGCAGACCTCGCGGGGCGGGACCGTTGGAGACCCAGTACTTC.

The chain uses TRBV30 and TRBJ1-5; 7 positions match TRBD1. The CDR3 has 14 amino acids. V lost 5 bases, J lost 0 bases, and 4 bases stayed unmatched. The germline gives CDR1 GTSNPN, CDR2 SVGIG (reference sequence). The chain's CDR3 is CAWGDSVSNQPQHF. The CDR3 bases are TGTGCCTGGGGGGACAGTGTTAGCAATCAGCCCCAGCATTTT.

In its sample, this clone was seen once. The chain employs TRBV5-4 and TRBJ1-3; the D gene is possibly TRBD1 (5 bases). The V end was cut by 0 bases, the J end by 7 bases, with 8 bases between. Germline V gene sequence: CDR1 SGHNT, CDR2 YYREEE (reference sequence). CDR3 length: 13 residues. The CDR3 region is CASSLAGGNTIYF. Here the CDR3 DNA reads TGTGCCAGCAGCTTGGCCGGGGGGAACACCATATATTTT.

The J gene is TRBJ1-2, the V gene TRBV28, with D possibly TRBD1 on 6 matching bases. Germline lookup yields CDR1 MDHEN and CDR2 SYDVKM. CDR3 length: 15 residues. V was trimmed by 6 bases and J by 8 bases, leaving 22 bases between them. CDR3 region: CASRDSPIATRGYTF. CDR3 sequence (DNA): TGTGCCAGCAGGGACAGCCCCATAGCCACTCGAGGCTACACCTTC.

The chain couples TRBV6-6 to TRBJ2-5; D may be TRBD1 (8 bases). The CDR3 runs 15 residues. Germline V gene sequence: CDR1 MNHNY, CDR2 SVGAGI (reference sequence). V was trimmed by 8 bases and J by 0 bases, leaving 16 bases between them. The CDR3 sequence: CASGHRGGHQETQYF. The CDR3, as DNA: TGTGCCAGCGGCCACAGGGGGGGACACCAAGAGACCCAGTACTTC.